This T cell receptor beta chain was retrieved from a study of vaccination and CD4 T cells after COVID-19. About the study: Testing by nasal swab PCR showed convalescent patients to be SARS-CoV-2 positive; roughly nine were mild and one was severe. Two doses of either BNT162b2 or mRNA-1273 vaccine were given to participants. Median time from COVID diagnosis to post-COVID sampling was over 80 days (35 to 161).

Described time point: late sampling 161 to 241 days after vaccination in a few convalescent patients. V was trimmed by 3 bases and J by 7 bases, leaving 16 bases between them. This CDR3 region has 15 residues. The germline CDR1 and CDR2 sequences are MNHEY and SMNVEV (reference sequence). TCRdb re-called the PCR reads with MiXCR, one entry per CDR3 protein. The sample records approximately 36,000 distinct CDR3 sequences, more than 30% being singletons. This TCR was recovered from a human donor who had recovered from COVID-19. Sequenced material: CD4+ T cells from blood, taken about 7 months after SARS-CoV-2 vaccination. The rearrangement joins TRBV27 to TRBJ1-5; possible D gene TRBD1, 5 bases. This CDR3 is CASSLGPRAGQPQHF. CDR3 sequence (DNA): TGTGCCAGCAGTTTGGGACCAAGGGCGGGGCAGCCCCAGCATTTT.